This T cell receptor (beta chain) was profiled in a study of T cell responses to AZD1222 COVID-19 vaccine. Study-wide results and caveats: Most donors were white British, females outnumbered males, and clonal diversity was possibly underestimated. Reportedly, nearly half of unique spike TCRs recognized epitopes outside B.1.351/B.1.1.7 mutations. Rises in breadth and depth of Spike-specific TCRs came after two AZD1222 doses. Dominant CD4 TCR responses targeted spike regions 160-218 and 743-854.

Produced via immunoSEQ multiplex PCR; TCRdb's table is partial and in-frame only. The sample lists roughly 120,000 clones; about nine tenths were seen once. In this sample, this clone turned up once. Its antigen remains unknown. The CDR3 runs 19 residues. CDR1 and CDR2 from the germline V gene are SGHDT and YYEEEE. V trimming: 0 bases; J trimming: 0 bases; junction bases outside the gene matches: 10. Sequenced material: peripheral blood, taken 28 days after the second dose of the MenACWY control vaccine. The V call is TRBV5-6, the J call TRBJ1-3; TRBD1 aligns across 9 bases. The sequence derives from an adult who received the MenACWY meningococcal vaccine as a control. This CDR3 reads CASSLGQGVWRGSGNTIYF. The CDR3 DNA sequence: TGTGCCAGCAGCTTGGGACAGGGGGTTTGGCGAGGCTCTGGAAACACCATATATTTT.